The 28 T cell receptor beta chains below come from one sample, sequenced in a study of cytomegalovirus exposure and HLA in healthy donors. The PCR employed 60 Vbeta primers together with 13 Jbeta primers. Only in-frame clones appear in the TCRdb table, and some are missing; sequencing was by immunoSEQ multiplex PCR. This repertoire shows about 130,000 clones, 70% to 80% found once; its top ten account for approximately 2.9%. Input material: PBMCs. These receptors were taken from a human donor in good health.

V usage is TRBV25-1 and J usage is TRBJ1-5, with 7 bases that match TRBD1. V lost 5 bases to trimming and J lost 3 bases; unmatched junction nucleotides: 7. The germline V gene has CDR1 MGHDK and CDR2 SYGVNS. The length of the CDR3 is 15 residues. The CDR3 region has the DNA TGTGCCAGCAGTCCAGAGGGACAGCCCAATCAGCCCCAGCATTTT. Translation: CASSPEGQPNQPQHF. Supplemented by reference TRBV25-1 and TRBJ1-5, the full variable domain reads EADIYQTPRYLVIGTGKKITLECSQTMGHDKMYWYQQDPGMELHLIHYSYGVNSTEKGDLSSESTVSRIRTEHFPLTLESARPSHTSQYLCASSPEGQPNQPQHFGDGTRLSIL.

This clone has more than one count but fewer than ten. V usage is TRBV7-2 and J usage is TRBJ1-4; TRBD1 agrees at 7 bases. Germline CDR1 reads SGHTA; CDR2 reads FQGNSA. The CDR3 sequence is 15 residues long. V shed 5 bases, J shed 5 bases, and the junction held 8 bases outside the gene matches. DNA for the CDR3: TGTGCCAGCAGCCCCCAGGGGGAATACAATGAAAAACTGTTTTTT. Its translation is CASSPQGEYNEKLFF.

This chain connects TRBV30 to TRBJ2-2, with D maybe TRBD2 (6 bases). Germline values: CDR1 GTSNPN, CDR2 SVGIG (reference sequence). The germline V and J ends were trimmed by 6 bases and 7 bases, with 12 bases remaining between them. CDR3 length equals 12 residues. The CDR3 DNA follows: TGTGCCTGTGACCCCGGGGGCGGGGAGCTGTTTTTT. Its translation is CACDPGGGELFF.

The rearrangement uses TRBV29-1 and TRBJ2-7; TRBD1 aligns across 8 bases. V lost 4 bases and J lost 2; bases outside the gene matches: 7. The CDR3 is made up of 14 amino acids. Germline V gives CDR1 SQVTM, CDR2 ANQGSEA. DNA of the CDR3: TGCAGCGTTGCCCAGGGGGCTCAGGCCTACGAGCAGTACTTC. Translated, it gives CSVAQGAQAYEQYF.

The genes are TRBV5-4 and TRBJ1-4, with a possible D match to TRBD1 (5 bases). V lost 3 bases and J 3 bases, leaving 15 bases between the germline ends. The CDR3 length is 16 residues. From germline, CDR1 is SGHNT and CDR2 YYREEE (reference sequence). Written as DNA, the CDR3 is TGTGCCAGCAGCTCTGGTGACAGAAGACCTAATGAAAAACTGTTTTTT. Its protein product is CASSSGDRRPNEKLFF.

Details on this clone: The same CDR3 can be traced to other DNA sequences in this sample. The rearrangement links TRBV30 to TRBJ1-2, with 8 positions matching TRBD1. This CDR3 is 13 amino acids long. V gave up 4 bases and J gave up 7 bases; unmatched junction bases: 8. Germline CDR1 and CDR2: GTSNPN and SVGIG (reference sequence). CDR3 DNA sequence: TGTGCCTGGACCGGGGACAGGAGGGGTGGCTACACCTTC. Translating gives CAWTGDRRGGYTF.

This clone was seen more than once but under ten times. This chain uses TRBV7-2 with TRBJ2-1, with TRBD2 identical over 7 bases. With 5 bases clipped from V and 0 bases from J, the junction kept 7 bases outside the gene matches. This CDR3 has 16 amino acids. Germline CDR1 is SGHTA and CDR2 is FQGNSA. CDR3 region: CASSAILARSYNEQFF. The CDR3 region has the DNA TGTGCCAGCAGCGCCATACTAGCGCGCTCCTACAATGAGCAGTTCTTC.

This clone was seen more than once but under ten times. This chain uses TRBV10-1 with TRBJ2-7; D ambiguous. Trimming pared 5 bases from V and 5 bases from J, leaving 25 bases between. Germline values: CDR1 WNHNN, CDR2 SYGVQD (reference sequence). The CDR3 is made up of 17 amino acids. CDR3 coding DNA: TGCGCCAGCAGTCTAACCCTTACGGCCGACATCCGAAACGAGCAGTACTTC. The encoded protein is CASSLTLTADIRNEQYF.

This clone has only a few counts. The chain recombines TRBV4-3 with TRBJ2-1, with TRBD1 identical over 7 bases. V was clipped by 1 base and J by 4 bases; unmatched bases: 13. This CDR3 spans 18 amino acids. Germline V CDR1 and CDR2: LGHNA, YSLEER. CDR3 in amino acids: CASSQGMGTDSWYNEQFF. The CDR3 DNA reads TGCGCCAGCAGCCAAGGAATGGGGACAGACTCTTGGTACAATGAGCAGTTCTTC.

The gene calls are TRBV9 and TRBJ2-3; D is ambiguous. Germline V gene data show CDR1 as SGDLS and CDR2 as YYNGEE. V was cut by 2 bases and J by 4 bases, with 8 bases left in between. CDR3 length: 13 amino acids. The CDR3 reads CASSVLGSDTQYF. The CDR3 nucleotides read TGTGCCAGCAGCGTTTTGGGCTCAGATACGCAGTATTTT.

The chain couples TRBV13 to TRBJ2-1; the match to TRBD1 covers 9 bases. This CDR3 is built from 15 residues. Looked up from germline, CDR1 is PRHDT and CDR2 is FYEKMQ (reference sequence). The V and J ends lost 5 bases and 4 bases, in that order; junction bases with no gene match: 6. The CDR3, as DNA: TGTGCCAGCAGCAAACGACAGGGGGTTTACAATGAGCAGTTCTTC. It codes for CASSKRQGVYNEQFF.

This clone was detected only a few times. One junction end disagrees with the germline gene, perhaps due to a read error. The chain recombines TRBV28 with TRBJ1-5; D is perhaps TRBD1 (5 bases). Germline values: CDR1 MDHEN, CDR2 SYDVKM. This CDR3 contains 11 residues. For the CDR3, the DNA is TGTGCCAGCAGCTTTCTCTTACAGGTCTATTTT. Protein: CASSFLLQVYF.

The genes are TRBV30 and TRBJ1-5; unclear D gene. Trimming pared 3 bases from V and 0 bases from J, leaving 9 bases between. Per the germline V gene, CDR1 is GTSNPN and CDR2 is SVGIG (reference sequence). This CDR3 is 14 amino acids long. Here the CDR3 reads CAWRTRGSNQPQHF. The CDR3 nucleotides read TGTGCCTGGAGAACACGGGGTAGCAATCAGCCCCAGCATTTT.

This chain uses TRBV28 with TRBJ2-2; TRBD1 aligns across 10 bases. The CDR3 spans 15 residues. CDR1 is MDHEN, CDR2 SYDVKM, per germline. Germline trimming cut 6 bases from V and 7 bases from J; bases unmatched to any gene: 8. The CDR3 coding sequence is TGTGCCAGCAGCCACGACAGGGGGCGAGGCGGGGAGCTGTTTTTT. Protein sequence: CASSHDRGRGGELFF. The full variable domain, rest sourced from reference TRBV28 and TRBJ2-2, is DVKVTQSSRYLVKRTGEKVFLECVQDMDHENMFWYRQDPGLGLRLIYFSYDVKMKEKGDIPEGYSVSREKKERFSLILESASTNQTSMYLCASSHDRGRGGELFFGEGSRLTVL.

This sequence joins TRBV2 and TRBJ2-5, with TRBD1 matching 8 bases. Per the germline V gene, CDR1 is SNHLY and CDR2 is FYNNEI. This CDR3 has 14 amino acids. The V and J ends lost 4 bases and 3 bases, in that order; junction bases with no gene match: 4. The CDR3 DNA reads as TGTGCCAGCAGTGGCAGGGGGCTAGAAGAGACCCAGTACTTC. This translates into CASSGRGLEETQYF.

This sequence joins TRBV2 and TRBJ1-5; the match to TRBD1 covers 8 bases. V was pared by 0 bases and J by 3 bases, with 7 bases of the junction left unmatched. Germline V gene lookup returns CDR1 SNHLY and CDR2 FYNNEI. The CDR3 length is 17 residues. The CDR3 region is CASSEALTGGFNQPQHF. The CDR3 bases are TGTGCCAGCAGTGAAGCTTTAACAGGGGGGTTCAATCAGCCCCAGCATTTT. The full variable domain, its missing parts supplied by reference TRBV2 and TRBJ1-5, is EPEVTQTPSHQVTQMGQEVILRCVPISNHLYFYWYRQILGQKVEFLVSFYNNEISEKSEIFDDQFSVERPDGSNFTLKIRSTKLEDSAMYFCASSEALTGGFNQPQHFGDGTRLSIL.

This sequence joins TRBV2 and TRBJ1-2, with no clear D. CDR1 is SNHLY, CDR2 FYNNEI, per germline. The CDR3 sequence is 13 residues long. Trimming pared 6 bases from V and 8 bases from J, leaving 16 bases between. Here the CDR3 DNA reads TGTGCCAGCAGCTCAACATGGGGAGCAGGCTACACCTTC. Its translation is CASSSTWGAGYTF.

V gene TRBV19 combines with J gene TRBJ2-2; D call uncertain. Trimming removed 2 bases at V and 7 bases at J, with 14 bases between. The CDR3 is made up of 15 amino acids. The germline CDR1 and CDR2 sequences are LNHDA and SQIVND (reference sequence). The CDR3 nucleotides are TGTGCCAGTAGTATAAAGACACCATATAGCGGGGAGCTGTTTTTT. Translation gives CASSIKTPYSGELFF.

The chain uses TRBV6-5 and TRBJ1-4; the D gene is possibly TRBD1 (5 bases). The CDR3 runs 15 residues. The V end was cut by 6 bases, the J end by 8 bases, with 19 bases between. Germline V lookup: CDR1 MNHEY, CDR2 SVGAGI. In nucleotides, the CDR3 is TGTGCCAGCAGCCACCGGACTGGGAGGGGAGAAAAACTGTTTTTT. The encoded protein is CASSHRTGRGEKLFF.

The chain employs TRBV7-9 and TRBJ2-7; 14 positions match TRBD2. Germline CDR1 is SEHNR and CDR2 is FQNEAQ (reference sequence). This CDR3 has 18 amino acids. Losses at the gene ends were 7 bases for V and 0 bases for J; bases not matched to a gene: 11. The DNA for the CDR3 is TGTGCCAGCACCACGGGACTAGCGGGAGTAGAGAGCTCCTACGAGCAGTACTTC. Translating gives CASTTGLAGVESSYEQYF.

In the case of this clone: An end of the junction does not agree with germline; a read error may underlie this. CDR3 residues: CSSSLGQGSGYTF. CDR3 coding DNA: TGTTCCAGCAGCTTGGGACAGGGCTCCGGCTACACCTTC. This chain uses TRBV7-9 with TRBJ1-2; 9 nucleotides agree with TRBD1. The V gene's germline CDR1 is SEHNR and CDR2 FQNEAQ (reference sequence). The CDR3 has 13 amino acids. Drawing the rest from reference TRBV7-9 and TRBJ1-2, the complete variable domain is DTGVSQNPRHKITKRGQNVTFRCDPISEHNRLYWYRQTLGQGPEFLTYFQNEAQLEKSRLLSDRFSAERPKGSFSTLEIQRTEQGDSAMYLCSSSLGQGSGYTFGSGTRLTVV.

The genes are TRBV15 and TRBJ2-3; the D gene is possibly TRBD1 (6 bases). This CDR3 has 15 residues. Trimming removed 3 bases at V and 3 bases at J, with 13 bases between. The germline V gene encodes CDR1 LNHNV and CDR2 YYDKDF (reference sequence). CDR3 nucleotides: TGTGCCACCAGCAGGGCAGGGGTGGGGACAGATACGCAGTATTTT. Residues: CATSRAGVGTDTQYF.

The chain employs TRBV6-6 and TRBJ2-3, with D perhaps matching TRBD1 (6 bases). From germline, CDR1 is MNHNY and CDR2 SVGAGI (reference sequence). This CDR3 has 15 residues. The V gene lost 5 bases and the J gene lost 5 bases, with 17 bases spanning the gap. CDR3 amino acids: CASSPRRGWGDTQYF. The CDR3 DNA reads as TGTGCCAGCAGTCCTCGCAGGGGTTGGGGAGATACGCAGTATTTT.

This chain uses TRBV7-9 with TRBJ1-1, with D hard to call. V was cut by 3 bases and J by 6 bases, with 8 bases left in between. Germline lookup yields CDR1 SEHNR and CDR2 FQNEAQ (reference sequence). The CDR3 loop spans 12 amino acids. This CDR3 is CASSFIGPEAFF. CDR3 nucleotides: TGTGCCAGCAGCTTCATTGGCCCTGAAGCTTTCTTT.

This chain joins TRBV6-4 and TRBJ2-2; the match to TRBD2 covers 8 bases. Trimming removed 4 bases from V and 2 bases from J; junction bases left unmatched: 6. CDR1 is MRHNA, CDR2 SNTAGT, per germline. The CDR3 length is 16 residues. CDR3 residues: CASSAEAGVNTGELFF. In DNA form, the CDR3 reads TGTGCCAGCAGTGCTGAAGCGGGGGTTAACACCGGGGAGCTGTTTTTT.

The rearrangement uses TRBV18 and TRBJ2-5; no definite D call. Trimming shortened V by 4 bases and J by 4 bases, and 13 bases separated the two germline ends. The length of the CDR3 is 14 residues. Looked up from germline, CDR1 is KGHSH and CDR2 is LQKENI. The CDR3 DNA sequence: TGTGCCAGCTCACGACGCGGCGTTCGAGAGACCCAGTACTTC. It yields the protein CASSRRGVRETQYF.

V usage is TRBV10-2 and J usage is TRBJ2-1, with TRBD2 matching over 8 bases. The CDR3 length is 14 residues. The V gene end was trimmed by 6 bases and the J gene end by 8 bases; junction bases not matched to a gene: 9. The V gene's germline CDR1 is WSHSY and CDR2 SAAADI. The CDR3 bases are TGCGCCAGCAGCGTTAGCGGGATCTCCGATGAGCAGTTCTTC. Its protein product is CASSVSGISDEQFF.

About this clone: At one of its ends the junction is not consistent with the germline gene, which may arise from a read error. V is TRBV7-9 and J is TRBJ2-3, with D maybe TRBD2 (7 bases). CDR1 and CDR2 from the germline V gene are SEHNR and FQNEAQ (reference sequence). The CDR3 consists of 15 residues. Written as DNA, the CDR3 is TGTTCCAGCAGCTTAGGGGGGGGCAGCACAGATACGCAGTATTTT. It encodes CSSSLGGGSTDTQYF. Together with reference TRBV7-9 and TRBJ2-3, the CDR3 gives the full variable domain: DTGVSQNPRHKITKRGQNVTFRCDPISEHNRLYWYRQTLGQGPEFLTYFQNEAQLEKSRLLSDRFSAERPKGSFSTLEIQRTEQGDSAMYLCSSSLGGGSTDTQYFGPGTRLTVL.